This is a list of T cell receptor beta chains from one sample in a study of CD8+CD57+ T cells in acquired aplastic anemia. TCRdb reanalysed the reads using MiXCR and keeps one entry per CDR3 protein. The sample shows over 150,000 distinct CDR3 sequences, more than 45% of them seen only once. The sequencing input was sorted CD4+, CD8+, or CD8+CD57+ T cells (not recorded which) from PBMCs. The receptors were sampled from a human donor with aplastic anemia. Both conserved end residues are trimmed from each CDR3. Fields, in order: V gene, CDR3 protein.

V gene: TRBV24-1; CDR3 protein: ATSDGLQETQY
V gene: TRBV4-3; CDR3 protein: ASSQVEGSNEQY
V gene: TRBV14; CDR3 protein: ASSRDREETQY
V gene: TRBV19; CDR3 protein: ASSLSQLNEQF
V gene: TRBV7-2; CDR3 protein: ALAQERGYEQY
V gene: TRBV10-2; CDR3 protein: ASSESRSGGRYEQY
V gene: TRBV6-1; CDR3 protein: ASGDSGTASYEQY
V gene: TRBV11-1; CDR3 protein: ASSYWGLADPDTQY
V gene: TRBV6-1; CDR3 protein: ASSRMGTGDNSPLH
V gene: TRBV20-1; CDR3 protein: SAKTSFGTDTQY
V gene: TRBV28; CDR3 protein: ASSLVGSPYEQY
V gene: TRBV20-1; CDR3 protein: SASGGTTTQY
V gene: TRBV5-1; CDR3 protein: ASSRGQPQETQY
V gene: TRBV9; CDR3 protein: ASSVAGTGTEAF
V gene: TRBV6-5; CDR3 protein: ATGLYTQY
V gene: TRBV29-1; CDR3 protein: SVEDQGRGAF
V gene: TRBV7-2; CDR3 protein: ASSPTAGELF
V gene: TRBV20-1; CDR3 protein: SARTQEGTEAF
V gene: TRBV7-6; CDR3 protein: ASSLGGSNYEQY
V gene: TRBV7-3; CDR3 protein: ASSRGELF
V gene: TRBV20-1; CDR3 protein: SAGSAAVYGYT
V gene: TRBV12-3/TRBV12-4; CDR3 protein: ASSLFGGESGELF
V gene: TRBV5-4; CDR3 protein: ASSLPQVRGHGYT
V gene: TRBV7-9; CDR3 protein: ASSLGQGGADTQY
V gene: TRBV29-1; CDR3 protein: SVSGSGTDTQY
V gene: TRBV10-2; CDR3 protein: ASSARDRMTGELF
V gene: TRBV11-2; CDR3 protein: ANSFVGGETQY
V gene: TRBV7-9; CDR3 protein: ASSSSDNEQF
V gene: TRBV19; CDR3 protein: ASTTGYNRGSGNQPQH
V gene: TRBV18; CDR3 protein: ASSPAGVGNTEAF
V gene: TRBV20-1; CDR3 protein: SAPKIGEGGRNTEAF
V gene: TRBV29-1; CDR3 protein: SDLQDKQF
V gene: TRBV27; CDR3 protein: ASSLSKGGEAF
V gene: TRBV6-1; CDR3 protein: ASSPQENQPQH
V gene: TRBV19; CDR3 protein: ASSISGTPLSGPQH
V gene: TRBV28; CDR3 protein: ASSSGRAYNEQF
V gene: TRBV7-3; CDR3 protein: ASRRLAGDTQY
V gene: TRBV11-2; CDR3 protein: ASSLEGRGRSPLH
V gene: TRBV29-1; CDR3 protein: SVRGSDRQGEETQY
V gene: TRBV10-2; CDR3 protein: ASSDERGALNEQF
V gene: TRBV6-1; CDR3 protein: ASSTETGVTGELF
V gene: TRBV20-1; CDR3 protein: SANYFGRRGTDTQY
V gene: TRBV5-1; CDR3 protein: ASSFGAVDRVLT
V gene: TRBV7-3; CDR3 protein: ASSLAPGGEQF